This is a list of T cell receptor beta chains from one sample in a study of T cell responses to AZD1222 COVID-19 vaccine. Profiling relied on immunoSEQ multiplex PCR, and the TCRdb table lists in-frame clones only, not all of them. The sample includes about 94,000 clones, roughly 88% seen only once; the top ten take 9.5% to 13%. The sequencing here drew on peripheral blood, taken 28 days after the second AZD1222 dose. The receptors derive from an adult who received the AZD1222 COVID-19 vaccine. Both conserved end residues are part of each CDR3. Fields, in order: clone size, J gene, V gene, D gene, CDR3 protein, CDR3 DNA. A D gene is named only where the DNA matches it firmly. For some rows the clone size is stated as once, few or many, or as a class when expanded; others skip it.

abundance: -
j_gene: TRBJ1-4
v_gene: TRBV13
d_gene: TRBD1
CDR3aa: CASSFAGGSGTGHEKLFF
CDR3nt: TGTGCCAGCAGCTTCGCAGGGGGAAGCGGGACAGGACATGAAAAACTGTTTTTT

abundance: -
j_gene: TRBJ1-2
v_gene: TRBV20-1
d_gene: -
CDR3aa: CSARQNGYTF
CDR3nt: TGCAGTGCTAGACAGAATGGCTACACCTTC

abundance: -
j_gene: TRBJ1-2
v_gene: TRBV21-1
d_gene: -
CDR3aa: CASSKERYGYTF
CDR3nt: TGTGCCAGCAGCAAAGAAAGATATGGCTACACCTTC

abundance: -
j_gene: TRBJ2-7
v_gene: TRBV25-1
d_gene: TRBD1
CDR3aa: CASSEYRDSYEQYF
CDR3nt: TGTGCCAGCAGTGAATATCGGGACAGCTACGAGCAGTACTTC

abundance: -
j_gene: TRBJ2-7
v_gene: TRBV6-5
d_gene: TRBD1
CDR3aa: CAIAGGREQYF
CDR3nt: TGTGCCATCGCAGGGGGCCGCGAGCAGTACTTC

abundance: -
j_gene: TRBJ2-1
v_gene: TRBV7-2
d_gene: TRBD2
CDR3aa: CASSFPAFAGASYNEQFF
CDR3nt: TGTGCCAGCAGCTTTCCAGCTTTTGCGGGAGCCTCCTACAATGAGCAGTTCTTC

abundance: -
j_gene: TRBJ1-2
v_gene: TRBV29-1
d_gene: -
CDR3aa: CSVERGDSGYTF
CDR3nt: TGCAGCGTTGAACGTGGGGATTCTGGCTACACCTTC

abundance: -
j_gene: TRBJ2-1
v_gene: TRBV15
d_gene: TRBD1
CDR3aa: CATSAENRGLYNEQFF
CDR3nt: TGTGCCACCAGCGCTGAGAACAGGGGCCTTTACAATGAGCAGTTCTTC

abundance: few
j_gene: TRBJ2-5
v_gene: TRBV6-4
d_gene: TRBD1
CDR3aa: CASSGPTGGNGETQYF
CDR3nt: TGTGCCAGCAGTGGGCCGACAGGGGGAAATGGGGAGACCCAGTACTTC

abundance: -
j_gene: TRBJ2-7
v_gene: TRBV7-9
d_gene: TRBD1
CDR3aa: CASSFLGQETYEQYF
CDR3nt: TGTGCCAGCAGCTTCTTGGGACAGGAGACCTACGAGCAGTACTTC

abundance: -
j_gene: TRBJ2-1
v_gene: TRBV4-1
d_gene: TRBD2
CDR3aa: CASSRLLMGLAGGSNEQFF
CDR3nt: TGCGCCAGCAGCCGGCTTTTAATGGGACTAGCGGGGGGTTCCAATGAGCAGTTCTTC

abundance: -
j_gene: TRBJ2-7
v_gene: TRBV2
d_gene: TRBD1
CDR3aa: CASTQRGQGAGEQYF
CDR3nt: TGTGCCAGCACCCAAAGGGGACAGGGGGCTGGTGAGCAGTACTTC

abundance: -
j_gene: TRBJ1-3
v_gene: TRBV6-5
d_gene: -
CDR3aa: CASSPEPSYGNTIYF
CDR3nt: TGTGCCAGCAGCCCGGAGCCCTCGTACGGAAACACCATATATTTT

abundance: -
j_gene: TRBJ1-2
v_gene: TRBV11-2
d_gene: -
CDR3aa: CASSLGGLFYGYTF
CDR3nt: TGTGCCAGCAGCTTAGGGGGACTTTTCTATGGCTACACCTTC

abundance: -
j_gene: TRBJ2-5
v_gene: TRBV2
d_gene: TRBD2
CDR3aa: CASSGESGGQGTQYF
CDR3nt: TGTGCCAGCAGTGGGGAGAGCGGGGGGCAGGGGACCCAGTACTTC

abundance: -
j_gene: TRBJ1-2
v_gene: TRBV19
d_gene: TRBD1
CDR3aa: CASRTDRDSNYGYTF
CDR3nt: TGTGCCAGTAGGACAGACAGGGATTCTAACTATGGCTACACCTTC

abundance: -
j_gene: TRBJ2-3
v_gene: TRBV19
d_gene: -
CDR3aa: CASSISSGSTDTQYF
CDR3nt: TGTGCCAGTAGTATCTCGTCAGGTAGTACAGATACGCAGTATTTT

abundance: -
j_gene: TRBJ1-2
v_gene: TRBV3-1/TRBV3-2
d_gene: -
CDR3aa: CASSQGGGYTF
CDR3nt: TGTGCCAGCAGCCAAGGGGGTGGCTACACCTTC

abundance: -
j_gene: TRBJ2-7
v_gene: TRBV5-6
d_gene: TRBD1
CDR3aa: CASIRTGGSSYEQYF
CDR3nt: TGTGCCAGCATCCGCACAGGGGGGAGCTCCTACGAGCAGTACTTC

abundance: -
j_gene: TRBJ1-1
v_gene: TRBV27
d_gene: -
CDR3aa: CASSFGGVRTEAFF
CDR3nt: TGTGCCAGCAGTTTCGGGGGGGTCCGGACTGAAGCTTTCTTT

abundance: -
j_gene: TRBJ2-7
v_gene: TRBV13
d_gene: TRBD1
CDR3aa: CASSFLHGTGEQYF
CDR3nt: TGTGCCAGCAGCTTTCTCCACGGGACAGGCGAGCAGTACTTC

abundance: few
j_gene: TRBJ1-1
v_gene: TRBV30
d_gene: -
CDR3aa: CAWATGRTEAFF
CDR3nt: TGTGCCTGGGCCACCGGAAGAACTGAAGCTTTCTTT

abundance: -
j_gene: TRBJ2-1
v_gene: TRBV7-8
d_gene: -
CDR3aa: CASSLALGRLEQFF
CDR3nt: TGTGCCAGCAGCTTAGCGCTTGGACGGCTGGAACAGTTCTTC

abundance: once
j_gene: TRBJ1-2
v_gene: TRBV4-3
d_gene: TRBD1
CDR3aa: CASSQARDRVFGYTF
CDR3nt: TGCGCCAGCAGCCAAGCCCGGGACAGGGTATTCGGCTACACCTTC